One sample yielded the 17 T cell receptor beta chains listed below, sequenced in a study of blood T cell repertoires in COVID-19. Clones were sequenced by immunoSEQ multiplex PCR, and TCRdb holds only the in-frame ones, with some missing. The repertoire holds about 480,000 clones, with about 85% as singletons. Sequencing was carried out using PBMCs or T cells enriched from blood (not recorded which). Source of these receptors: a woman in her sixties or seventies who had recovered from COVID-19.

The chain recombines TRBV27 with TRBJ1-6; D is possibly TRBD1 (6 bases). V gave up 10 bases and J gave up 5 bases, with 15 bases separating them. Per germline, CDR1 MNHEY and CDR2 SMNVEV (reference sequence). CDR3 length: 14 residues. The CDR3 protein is CATKVQGDNSPLHF. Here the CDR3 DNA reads TGTGCCACCAAGGTACAGGGTGATAATTCACCCCTCCACTTT.

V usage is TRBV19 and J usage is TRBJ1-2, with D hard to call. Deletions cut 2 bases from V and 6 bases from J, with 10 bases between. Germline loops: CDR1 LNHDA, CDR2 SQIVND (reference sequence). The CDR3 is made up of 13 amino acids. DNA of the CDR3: TGTGCCAGTAGTATACAAATCGGAGATGGCTACACCTTC. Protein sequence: CASSIQIGDGYTF.

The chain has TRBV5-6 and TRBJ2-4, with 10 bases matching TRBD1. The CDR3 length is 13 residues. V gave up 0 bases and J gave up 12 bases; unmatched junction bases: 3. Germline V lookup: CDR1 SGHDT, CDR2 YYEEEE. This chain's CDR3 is CASSLERTGGQYF. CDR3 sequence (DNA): TGTGCCAGCAGCTTGGAGCGGACAGGGGGTCAGTACTTC.

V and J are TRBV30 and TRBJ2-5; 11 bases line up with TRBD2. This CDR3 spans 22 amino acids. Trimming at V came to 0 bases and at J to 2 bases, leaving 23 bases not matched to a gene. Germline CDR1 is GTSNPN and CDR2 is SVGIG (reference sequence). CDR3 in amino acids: CAWSVRPNGRGLLAGVQETQYF. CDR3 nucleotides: TGTGCCTGGAGTGTCCGCCCTAATGGCAGGGGGCTACTAGCGGGGGTTCAAGAGACCCAGTACTTC. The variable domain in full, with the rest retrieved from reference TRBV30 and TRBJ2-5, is SQTIHQWPATLVQPVGSPLSLECTVEGTSNPNLYWYRQAAGRGLQLLFYSVGIGQISSEVPQNLSASRPQDRQFILSSKKLLLSDSGFYLCAWSVRPNGRGLLAGVQETQYFGPGTRLLVL.

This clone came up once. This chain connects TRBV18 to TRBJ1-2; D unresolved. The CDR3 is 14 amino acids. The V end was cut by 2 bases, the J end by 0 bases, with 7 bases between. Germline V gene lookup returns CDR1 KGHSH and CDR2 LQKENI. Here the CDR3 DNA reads TGTGCCAGCTCACCAGACATAGCTAACTATGGCTACACCTTC. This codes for CASSPDIANYGYTF.

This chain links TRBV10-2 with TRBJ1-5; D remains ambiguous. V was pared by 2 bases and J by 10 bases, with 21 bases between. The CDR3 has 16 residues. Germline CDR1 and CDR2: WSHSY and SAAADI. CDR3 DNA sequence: TGCGCCAGCAGTGAGATCCCCCGGGGTGTACTCCTACCCCAGCATTTT. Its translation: CASSEIPRGVLLPQHF.

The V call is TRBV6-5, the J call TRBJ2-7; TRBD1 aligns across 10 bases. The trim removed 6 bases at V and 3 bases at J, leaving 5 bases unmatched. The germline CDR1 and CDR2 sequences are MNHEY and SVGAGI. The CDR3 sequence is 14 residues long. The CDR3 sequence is CASRGGQGIYEQYF. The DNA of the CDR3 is TGTGCCAGCAGGGGGGGACAGGGGATCTACGAGCAGTACTTC.

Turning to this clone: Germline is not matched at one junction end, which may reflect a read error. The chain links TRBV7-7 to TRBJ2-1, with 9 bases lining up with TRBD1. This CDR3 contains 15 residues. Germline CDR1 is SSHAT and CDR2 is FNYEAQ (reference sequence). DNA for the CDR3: TGTGCTAGCAGCTCCGGGACAGGGACATACAATGAGCAGTTCTTC. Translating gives CASSSGTGTYNEQFF.

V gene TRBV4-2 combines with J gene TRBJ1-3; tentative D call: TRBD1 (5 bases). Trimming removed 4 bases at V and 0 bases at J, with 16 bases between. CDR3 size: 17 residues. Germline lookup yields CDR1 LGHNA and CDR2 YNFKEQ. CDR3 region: CASSRVLQVNSGNTIYF. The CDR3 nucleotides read TGTGCCAGCAGCCGGGTTCTACAGGTGAACTCTGGAAACACCATATATTTT.

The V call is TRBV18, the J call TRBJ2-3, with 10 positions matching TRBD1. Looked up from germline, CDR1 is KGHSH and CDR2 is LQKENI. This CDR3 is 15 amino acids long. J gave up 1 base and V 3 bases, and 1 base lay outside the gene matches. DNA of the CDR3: TGTGCCAGCTCACCGACAGGGGGCCGCACAGATACGCAGTATTTT. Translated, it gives CASSPTGGRTDTQYF.

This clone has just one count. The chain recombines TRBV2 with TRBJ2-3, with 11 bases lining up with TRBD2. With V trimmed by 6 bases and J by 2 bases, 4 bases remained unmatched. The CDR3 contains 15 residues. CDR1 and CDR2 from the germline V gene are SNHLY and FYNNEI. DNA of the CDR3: TGTGCCAGCAGAGGACTAGCGGGCCACACAGATACGCAGTATTTT. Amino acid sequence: CASRGLAGHTDTQYF. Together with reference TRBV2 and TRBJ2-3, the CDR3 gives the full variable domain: EPEVTQTPSHQVTQMGQEVILRCVPISNHLYFYWYRQILGQKVEFLVSFYNNEISEKSEIFDDQFSVERPDGSNFTLKIRSTKLEDSAMYFCASRGLAGHTDTQYFGPGTRLTVL.

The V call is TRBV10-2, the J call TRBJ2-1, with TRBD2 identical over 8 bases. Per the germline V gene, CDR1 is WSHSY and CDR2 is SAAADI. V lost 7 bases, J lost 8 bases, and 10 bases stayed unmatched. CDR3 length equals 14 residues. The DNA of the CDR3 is TGCGCCAGCAATTATGGCGGGGGGAAGGATGAGCAGTTCTTC. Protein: CASNYGGGKDEQFF.

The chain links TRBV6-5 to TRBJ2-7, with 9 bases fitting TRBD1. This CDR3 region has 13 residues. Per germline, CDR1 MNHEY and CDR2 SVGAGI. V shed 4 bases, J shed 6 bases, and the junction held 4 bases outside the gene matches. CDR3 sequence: CASSWDRVSEQYV. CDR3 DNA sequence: TGTGCCAGCAGTTGGGACAGGGTGAGCGAGCAGTACGTC.

This CDR3 reads CASSKVSRPGTSGGVSGELFF. The CDR3 nucleotides read TGTGCCAGCAGCAAAGTAAGTCGTCCCGGGACTAGCGGGGGGGTGTCCGGGGAGCTGTTTTTT. V and J are TRBV21-1 and TRBJ2-2; the DNA was not compared with TRBD2, the D call given in the table. TRBV21-1 is classified as a pseudogene. The CDR3 consists of 21 residues.

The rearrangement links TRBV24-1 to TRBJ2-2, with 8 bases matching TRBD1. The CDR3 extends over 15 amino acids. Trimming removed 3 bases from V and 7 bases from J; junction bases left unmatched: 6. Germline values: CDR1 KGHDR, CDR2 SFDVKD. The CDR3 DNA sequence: TGTGCCACCAGTGATGCGCAGGGGGCCTTCGGGGAGCTGTTTTTT. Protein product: CATSDAQGAFGELFF.

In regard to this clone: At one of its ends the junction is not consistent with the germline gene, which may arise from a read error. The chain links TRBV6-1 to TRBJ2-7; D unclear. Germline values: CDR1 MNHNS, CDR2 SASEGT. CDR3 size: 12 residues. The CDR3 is CASSEAPGEQYF. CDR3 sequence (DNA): TGTGCCAGCAGCGAAGCCCCCGGCGAGCAGTACTTC.

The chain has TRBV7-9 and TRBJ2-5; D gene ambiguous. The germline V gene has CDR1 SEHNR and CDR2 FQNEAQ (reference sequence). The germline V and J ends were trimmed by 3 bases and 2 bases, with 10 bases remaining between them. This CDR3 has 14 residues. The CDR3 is CASSFFGGQETQYF. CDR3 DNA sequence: TGTGCCAGCAGCTTCTTCGGCGGTCAAGAGACCCAGTACTTC.